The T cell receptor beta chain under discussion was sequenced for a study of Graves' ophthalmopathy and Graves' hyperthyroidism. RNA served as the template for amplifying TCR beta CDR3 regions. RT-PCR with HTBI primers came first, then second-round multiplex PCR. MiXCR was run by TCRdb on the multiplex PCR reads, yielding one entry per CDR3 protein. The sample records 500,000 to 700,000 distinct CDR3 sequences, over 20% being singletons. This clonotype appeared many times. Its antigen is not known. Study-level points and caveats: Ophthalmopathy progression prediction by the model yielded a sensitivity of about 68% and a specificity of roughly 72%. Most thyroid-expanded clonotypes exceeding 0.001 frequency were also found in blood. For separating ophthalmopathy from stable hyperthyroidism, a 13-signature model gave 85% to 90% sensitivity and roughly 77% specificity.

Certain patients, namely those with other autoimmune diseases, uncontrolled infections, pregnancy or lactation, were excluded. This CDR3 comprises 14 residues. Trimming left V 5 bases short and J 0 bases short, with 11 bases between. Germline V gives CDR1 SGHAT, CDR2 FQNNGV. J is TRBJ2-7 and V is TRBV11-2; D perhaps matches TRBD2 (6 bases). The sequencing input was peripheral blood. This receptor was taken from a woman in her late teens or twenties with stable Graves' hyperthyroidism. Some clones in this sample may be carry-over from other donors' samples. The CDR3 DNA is TGTGCCAGCAGCGCGGCCGGGAGCTCCTACGAGCAGTACTTC. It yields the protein CASSAAGSSYEQYF.